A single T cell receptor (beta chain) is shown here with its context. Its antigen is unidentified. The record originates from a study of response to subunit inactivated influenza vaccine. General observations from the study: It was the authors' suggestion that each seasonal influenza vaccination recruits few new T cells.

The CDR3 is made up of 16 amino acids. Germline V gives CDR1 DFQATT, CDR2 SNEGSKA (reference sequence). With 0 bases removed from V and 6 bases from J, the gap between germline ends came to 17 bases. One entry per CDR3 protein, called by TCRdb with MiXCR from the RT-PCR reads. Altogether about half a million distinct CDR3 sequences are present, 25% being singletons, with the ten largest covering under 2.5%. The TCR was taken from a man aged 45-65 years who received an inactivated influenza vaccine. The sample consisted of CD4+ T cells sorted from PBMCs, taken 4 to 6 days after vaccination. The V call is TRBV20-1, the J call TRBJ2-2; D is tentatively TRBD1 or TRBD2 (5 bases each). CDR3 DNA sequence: TGCAGTGCTAGAGATGAATCGGGACCCCGGGCCGGGGAGCTGTTTTTT. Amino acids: CSARDESGPRAGELFF.